The rows below give T cell receptor beta chains drawn from one sample of a study of blood T cell repertoires in COVID-19. Sequencing used immunoSEQ multiplex PCR; TCRdb keeps in-frame clones, though not all of them. The sample contains 150,000 to 190,000 clones, 70% to 90% of which appear only once. The specimen was peripheral blood. The receptors were gathered from a woman in her sixties with COVID-19, enrolled during active disease. The CDR3 runs from the conserved cysteine through the conserved F or W. A D gene is named only where the DNA matches it firmly. Some rows mark clone size as missing; the rest say once, few, many or name a class of expanded clone.

>-|TRBJ2-1|TRBV12-3/TRBV12-4|-
CASTGGTYNEQFF
TGTGCCAGCACCGGCGGGACCTACAATGAGCAGTTCTTC
>-|TRBJ2-7|TRBV7-3|-
CASSSLGGSYEQYF
TGTGCCAGCAGCTCCCTAGGGGGCTCCTACGAGCAGTACTTC
>-|TRBJ2-1|TRBV19|TRBD1
CASRTGPERFF
TGTGCCAGCAGGACAGGACCTGAACGGTTCTTC
>-|TRBJ2-1|TRBV7-3|-
CASSLAGYYNEQFF
TGTGCCAGCAGCTTGGCGGGTTACTACAATGAGCAGTTCTTC
>-|TRBJ2-7|TRBV29-1|-
CSVEDQTGLPYEQYF
TGCAGCGTTGAAGATCAGACAGGTCTGCCCTACGAGCAGTACTTC
>few|TRBJ1-2|TRBV12-5|TRBD1
CASGYSDRRNYGYTF
TGTGCTAGTGGGTACTCGGACAGGCGAAACTATGGCTACACCTTC
>-|TRBJ1-5|TRBV19|-
CASTHRGGTRGNQPQHF
TGTGCCAGTACTCACCGGGGGGGTACAAGGGGCAATCAGCCCCAGCATTTT
>-|TRBJ1-3|TRBV2|-
CASRLQVNSGNTIYF
TGTGCCAGCAGGTTACAGGTTAACTCTGGAAACACCATATATTTT
>-|TRBJ1-1|TRBV9|-
CASSPWTPNTEAFF
TGTGCCAGCAGCCCGTGGACACCCAACACTGAAGCTTTCTTT
>-|TRBJ1-1|TRBV7-9|-
CASSPGDATYTEAFF
TGTGCCAGCAGCCCCGGGGATGCCACGTACACTGAAGCTTTCTTT
>-|TRBJ1-1|TRBV29-1|-
CSVLEGQNTEAFF
TGCAGCGTTCTCGAGGGACAAAACACTGAAGCTTTCTTT
>-|TRBJ2-2|TRBV5-1|TRBD2
CASSRLARNTGELFF
TGCGCCAGCAGCAGACTAGCGAGGAACACCGGGGAGCTGTTTTTT
>-|TRBJ2-7|TRBV12-5|TRBD1
CASGRTGGSYEQYF
TGTGCTAGTGGTCGAACAGGGGGCTCCTACGAGCAGTACTTC
>-|TRBJ2-1|TRBV9|TRBD2
CASSVASGTYNEQFF
TGTGCCAGCAGCGTAGCTAGCGGGACCTACAATGAGCAGTTCTTC
>-|TRBJ2-5|TRBV29-1|TRBD1
CSVEGTDRDFQETQYF
TGCAGCGTTGAAGGCACGGACAGGGATTTTCAAGAGACCCAGTACTTC
>-|TRBJ2-1|TRBV15|TRBD1
CATSRQQGLGNEQFF
TGTGCCACCAGCAGACAACAGGGGCTGGGCAATGAGCAGTTCTTC
>-|TRBJ2-7|TRBV18|-
CASSPYQAGVAYEQYF
TGTGCCAGCTCACCATATCAGGCAGGGGTGGCCTACGAGCAGTACTTC
>-|TRBJ1-1|TRBV3-1/TRBV3-2|-
CASSQERGLPNTEAFF
TGTGCCAGCAGCCAAGAGAGAGGATTACCGAACACTGAAGCTTTCTTT
>-|TRBJ1-3|TRBV25-1|-
CASSEAGARGNTIYF
TGTGCCAGCAGTGAGGCGGGGGCGCGAGGAAACACCATATATTTT
>-|TRBJ2-1|TRBV7-3|-
CASSPTLGGEQFF
TGTGCCAGCAGCCCGACTCTCGGGGGTGAGCAGTTCTTC
>once|TRBJ1-5|TRBV6-1|-
CASSEVFGGQPQHF
TGTGCCAGCAGTGAAGTATTTGGAGGGCAGCCCCAGCATTTT
>-|TRBJ1-1|TRBV7-9|TRBD1
CASSRTGGTEAFF
TGTGCCAGCAGCCGGACAGGGGGCACTGAAGCTTTCTTT
>-|TRBJ2-3|TRBV11-3|TRBD2
CASKPGTSGEGDTQYF
TGTGCCAGCAAACCTGGGACTAGCGGGGAAGGAGATACGCAGTATTTT
>-|TRBJ2-5|TRBV6-5|TRBD1
CASGNRGSVETQYF
TGTGCCAGCGGAAACAGGGGCTCCGTAGAGACCCAGTACTTC
>-|TRBJ2-3|TRBV27|-
CATSRENTQYF
TGTGCCACCAGTAGGGAGAATACGCAGTATTTT
>-|TRBJ1-2|TRBV11-2|-
CASSLWGGANYGYTF
TGTGCCAGCAGCCTCTGGGGGGGGGCTAACTATGGCTACACCTTC
>-|TRBJ2-1|TRBV7-2|TRBD1
CASSLGTGGWGEQFF
TGTGCCAGCAGCTTAGGGACAGGGGGTTGGGGTGAGCAGTTCTTC
>-|TRBJ2-3|TRBV18|-
CASSPDLTDTQYF
TGTGCCAGCTCACCAGACTTAACAGATACGCAGTATTTT
>few|TRBJ2-7|TRBV6-6|TRBD2
CASSPWGLAGGPKSHEQYF
TGTGCCAGCAGTCCTTGGGGACTAGCGGGAGGGCCAAAGTCCCACGAGCAGTACTTC
>-|TRBJ2-3|TRBV24-1|-
CATSERTGYTDTQYF
TGTGCCACCAGTGAGCGGACGGGATATACAGATACGCAGTATTTT
>-|TRBJ1-4|TRBV6-5|TRBD1
CASRRDRAGEKLFF
TGTGCCAGCAGGCGGGACAGGGCGGGGGAAAAACTGTTTTTT
>-|TRBJ1-5|TRBV9|-
CASSVGQDSNQPQHF
TGTGCCAGCAGCGTAGGACAGGATAGCAATCAGCCCCAGCATTTT
>-|TRBJ1-1|TRBV14|-
CASSHTGNTEAFF
TGTGCCAGCAGCCACACAGGGAACACTGAAGCTTTCTTT
>-|TRBJ1-2|TRBV10-3|TRBD1
CAISTGQAGLANYGYTF
TGTGCCATCAGTACAGGACAGGCCGGCCTCGCTAACTATGGCTACACCTTC
>-|TRBJ1-5|TRBV19|TRBD1
CASSTPFGAGTVHSNQPQHF
TGTGCCAGTAGCACTCCCTTTGGGGCGGGGACAGTCCATAGCAATCAGCCCCAGCATTTT
>-|TRBJ2-3|TRBV5-1|-
CASSYLSPLTDTQYF
TGCGCCAGCAGCTATTTGAGCCCCCTCACAGATACGCAGTATTTT
>-|TRBJ2-7|TRBV19|-
CASRQAQNSYEQYF
TGTGCCAGCCGACAGGCCCAAAACTCCTACGAGCAGTACTTC
>-|TRBJ1-6|TRBV18|TRBD1
CASSNRGSDSPLHF
TGTGCCAGCTCAAACAGGGGATCGGATTCACCCCTCCACTTT
>-|TRBJ2-1|TRBV4-1|TRBD2
CASSQDSPVGLAIDEQFF
TGCGCCAGCAGCCAAGATAGCCCCGTGGGACTAGCGATCGATGAGCAGTTCTTC
>-|TRBJ1-5|TRBV30|-
CAWSGAPANQPQHF
TGTGCCTGGAGTGGGGCCCCAGCCAATCAGCCCCAGCATTTT
>-|TRBJ1-5|TRBV15|TRBD1
CATSRVLRQGDQPQHF
TGTGCCACCAGCAGGGTACTTAGACAGGGTGATCAGCCCCAGCATTTT
>once|TRBJ1-1|TRBV7-9|-
CASSLQVSMNTEAFF
TGTGCCAGCAGCTTACAGGTCAGCATGAACACTGAAGCTTTCTTT
>-|TRBJ2-3|TRBV10-1|TRBD2
CASSAGGGRAPDTQYF
TGCGCCAGCAGTGCCGGTGGCGGGAGGGCCCCAGATACGCAGTATTTT
>once|TRBJ2-4|TRBV5-8|TRBD1
CASSFGQGRSKNIQYF
TGTGCCAGCAGCTTTGGACAGGGGAGGTCCAAAAACATTCAGTACTTC
>-|TRBJ2-2|TRBV5-1|TRBD2
CASSSPGTSGITGELFF
TGCGCCAGCAGCTCACCCGGGACTAGCGGGATCACCGGGGAGCTGTTTTTT
>-|TRBJ2-1|TRBV2|TRBD2
CAILKREGYNNEQFF
TGTGCCATTCTTAAGCGGGAGGGCTACAACAATGAGCAGTTCTTC